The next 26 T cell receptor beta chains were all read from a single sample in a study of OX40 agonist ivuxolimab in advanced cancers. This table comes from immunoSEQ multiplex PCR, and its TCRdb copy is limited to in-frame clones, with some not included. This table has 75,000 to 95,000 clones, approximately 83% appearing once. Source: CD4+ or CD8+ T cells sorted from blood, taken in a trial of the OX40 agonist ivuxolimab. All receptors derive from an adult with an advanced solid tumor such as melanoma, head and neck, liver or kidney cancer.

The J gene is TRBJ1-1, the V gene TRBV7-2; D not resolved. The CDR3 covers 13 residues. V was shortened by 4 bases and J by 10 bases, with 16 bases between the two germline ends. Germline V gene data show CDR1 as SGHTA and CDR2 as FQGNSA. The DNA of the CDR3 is TGTGCCAGCAGCTACTTTACCAAGGCACCAGCTTTCTTT. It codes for CASSYFTKAPAFF.

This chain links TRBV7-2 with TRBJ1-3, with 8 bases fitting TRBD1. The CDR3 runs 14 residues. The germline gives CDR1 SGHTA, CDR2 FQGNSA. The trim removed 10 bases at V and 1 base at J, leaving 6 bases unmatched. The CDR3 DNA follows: TGTGCCATTCTGGACAGGGTTTCTGGAAACACCATATATTTT. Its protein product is CAILDRVSGNTIYF. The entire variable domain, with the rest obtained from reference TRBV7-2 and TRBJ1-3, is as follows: GAGVSQSPSNKVTEKGKDVELRCDPISGHTALYWYRQSLGQGLEFLIYFQGNSAPDKSGLPSDRFSAERTGGSVSTLTIQRTQQEDSAVYLCAILDRVSGNTIYFGEGSWLTVV.

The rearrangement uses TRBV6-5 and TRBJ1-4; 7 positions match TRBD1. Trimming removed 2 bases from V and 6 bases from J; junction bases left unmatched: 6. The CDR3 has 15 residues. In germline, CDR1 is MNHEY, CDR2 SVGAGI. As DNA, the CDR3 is TGTGCCAGCAGTTACACGGCAGGGGGGTATGAAAAACTGTTTTTT. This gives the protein CASSYTAGGYEKLFF.

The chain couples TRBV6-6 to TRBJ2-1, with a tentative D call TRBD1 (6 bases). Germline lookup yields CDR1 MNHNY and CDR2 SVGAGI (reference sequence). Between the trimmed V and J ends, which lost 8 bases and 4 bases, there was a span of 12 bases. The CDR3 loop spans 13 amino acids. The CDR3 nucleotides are TGTGCCAGCGGGTCGGACAGTTACAATGAGCAGTTCTTC. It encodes CASGSDSYNEQFF.

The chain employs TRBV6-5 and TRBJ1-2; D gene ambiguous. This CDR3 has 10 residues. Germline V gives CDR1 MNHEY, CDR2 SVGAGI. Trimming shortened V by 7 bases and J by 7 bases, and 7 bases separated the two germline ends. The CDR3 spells CASIEGGYTF. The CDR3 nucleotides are TGTGCCAGCATTGAGGGTGGCTACACCTTC.

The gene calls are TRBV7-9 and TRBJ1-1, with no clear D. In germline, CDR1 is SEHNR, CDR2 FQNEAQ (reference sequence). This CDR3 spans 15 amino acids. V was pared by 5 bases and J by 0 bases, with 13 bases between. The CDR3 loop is CASSRGIGLNTEAFF. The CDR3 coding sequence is TGTGCCAGCAGCCGAGGTATAGGTCTGAACACTGAAGCTTTCTTT. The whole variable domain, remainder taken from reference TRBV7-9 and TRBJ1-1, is DTGVSQNPRHKITKRGQNVTFRCDPISEHNRLYWYRQTLGQGPEFLTYFQNEAQLEKSRLLSDRFSAERPKGSFSTLEIQRTEQGDSAMYLCASSRGIGLNTEAFFGQGTRLTVV.

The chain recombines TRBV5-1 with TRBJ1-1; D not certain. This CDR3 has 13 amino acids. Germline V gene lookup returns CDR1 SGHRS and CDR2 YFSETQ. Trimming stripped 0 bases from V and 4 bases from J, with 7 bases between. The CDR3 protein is CASSLEVRTEAFF. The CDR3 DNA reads TGCGCCAGCAGCTTGGAGGTGCGCACTGAAGCTTTCTTT.

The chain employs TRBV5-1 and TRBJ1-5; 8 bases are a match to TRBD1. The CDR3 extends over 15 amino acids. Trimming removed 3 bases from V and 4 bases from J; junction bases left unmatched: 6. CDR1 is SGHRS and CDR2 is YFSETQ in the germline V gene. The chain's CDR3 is CASSWSGTGNQPQHF. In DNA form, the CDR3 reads TGCGCCAGCAGCTGGTCCGGGACAGGAAATCAGCCCCAGCATTTT.

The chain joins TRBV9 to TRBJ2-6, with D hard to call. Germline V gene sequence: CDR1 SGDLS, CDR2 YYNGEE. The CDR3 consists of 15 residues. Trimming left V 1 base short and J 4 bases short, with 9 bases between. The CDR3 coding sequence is TGTGCCAGCAGCGTAAAGCTCCTCGGGGCCAACGTCCTGACTTTC. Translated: CASSVKLLGANVLTF.

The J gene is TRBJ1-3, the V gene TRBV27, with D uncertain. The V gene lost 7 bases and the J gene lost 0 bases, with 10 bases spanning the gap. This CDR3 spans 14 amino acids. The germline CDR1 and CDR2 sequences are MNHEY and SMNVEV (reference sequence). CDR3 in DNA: TGTGCCAGCACTATGTCCAGCTCTGGAAACACCATATATTTT. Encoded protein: CASTMSSSGNTIYF.

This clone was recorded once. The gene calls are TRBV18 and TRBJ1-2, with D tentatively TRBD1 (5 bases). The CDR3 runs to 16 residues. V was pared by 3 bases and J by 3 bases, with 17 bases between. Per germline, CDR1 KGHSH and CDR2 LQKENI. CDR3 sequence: CASSPLGPRLDYGYTF. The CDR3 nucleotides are TGTGCCAGCTCACCCCTGGGGCCGCGGTTGGACTATGGCTACACCTTC.

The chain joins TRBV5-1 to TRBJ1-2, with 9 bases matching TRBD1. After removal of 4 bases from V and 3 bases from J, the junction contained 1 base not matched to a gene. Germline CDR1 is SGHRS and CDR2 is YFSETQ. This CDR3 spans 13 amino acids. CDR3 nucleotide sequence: TGCGCCAGCAGCCGGGACAGGGACTATGGCTACACCTTC. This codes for CASSRDRDYGYTF.

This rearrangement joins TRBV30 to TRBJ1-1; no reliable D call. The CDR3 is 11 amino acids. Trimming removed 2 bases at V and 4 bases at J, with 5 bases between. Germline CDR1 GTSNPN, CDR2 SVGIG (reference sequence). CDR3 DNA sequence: TGTGCCTGGAGTCGGAGCACTGAAGCTTTCTTT. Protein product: CAWSRSTEAFF.

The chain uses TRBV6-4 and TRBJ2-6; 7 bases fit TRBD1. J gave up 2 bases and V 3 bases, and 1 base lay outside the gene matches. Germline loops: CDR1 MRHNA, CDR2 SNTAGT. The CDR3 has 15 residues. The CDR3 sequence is CASSEGQPGANVLTF. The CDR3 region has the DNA TGTGCCAGCAGTGAGGGACAGCCTGGGGCCAACGTCCTGACTTTC.

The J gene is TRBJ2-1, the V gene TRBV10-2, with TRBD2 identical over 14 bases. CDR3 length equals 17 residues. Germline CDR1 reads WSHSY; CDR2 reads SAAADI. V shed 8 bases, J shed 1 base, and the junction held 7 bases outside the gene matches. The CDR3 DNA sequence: TGCGCCAGCGGGGGGGGACTAGCGGGAGTATCCTACAATGAGCAGTTCTTC. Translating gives CASGGGLAGVSYNEQFF.

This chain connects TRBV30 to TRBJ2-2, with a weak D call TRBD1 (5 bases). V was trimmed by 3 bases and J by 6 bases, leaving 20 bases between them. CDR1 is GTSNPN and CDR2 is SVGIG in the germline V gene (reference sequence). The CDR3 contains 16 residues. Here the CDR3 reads CAWSAGWGRAPGELFF. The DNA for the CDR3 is TGTGCCTGGAGCGCCGGGTGGGGCAGGGCCCCCGGGGAGCTGTTTTTT.

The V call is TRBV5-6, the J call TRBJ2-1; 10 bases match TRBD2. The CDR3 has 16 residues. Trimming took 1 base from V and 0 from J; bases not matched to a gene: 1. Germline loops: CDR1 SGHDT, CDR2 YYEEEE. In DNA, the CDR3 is TGTGCCAGCAGCTTGCCTAGCGGGAGCTCCTACAATGAGCAGTTCTTC. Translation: CASSLPSGSSYNEQFF.

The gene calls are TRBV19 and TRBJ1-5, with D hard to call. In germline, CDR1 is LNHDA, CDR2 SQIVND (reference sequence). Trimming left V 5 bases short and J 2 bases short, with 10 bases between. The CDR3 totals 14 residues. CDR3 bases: TGTGCCAGTAGTGCGCAGGTGGGCAATCAGCCCCAGCATTTT. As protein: CASSAQVGNQPQHF.

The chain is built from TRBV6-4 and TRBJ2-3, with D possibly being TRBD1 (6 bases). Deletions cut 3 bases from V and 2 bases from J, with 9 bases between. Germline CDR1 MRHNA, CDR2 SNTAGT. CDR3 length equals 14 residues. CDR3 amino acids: CASSDTGTTDTQYF. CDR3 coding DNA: TGTGCCAGCAGTGATACAGGGACCACAGATACGCAGTATTTT.

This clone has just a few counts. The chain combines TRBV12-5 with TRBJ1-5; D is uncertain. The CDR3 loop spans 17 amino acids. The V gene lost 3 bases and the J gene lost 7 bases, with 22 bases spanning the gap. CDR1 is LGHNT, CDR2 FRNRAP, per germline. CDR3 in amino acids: CASGFWGWGGEKQPQHF. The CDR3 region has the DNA TGTGCTAGTGGTTTCTGGGGATGGGGAGGCGAGAAACAGCCCCAGCATTTT.

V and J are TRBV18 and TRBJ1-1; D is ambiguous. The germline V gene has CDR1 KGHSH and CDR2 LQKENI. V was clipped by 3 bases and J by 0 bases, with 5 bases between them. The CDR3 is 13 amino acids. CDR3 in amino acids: CASSPVMNTEAFF. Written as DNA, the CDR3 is TGTGCCAGCTCACCGGTGATGAACACTGAAGCTTTCTTT.

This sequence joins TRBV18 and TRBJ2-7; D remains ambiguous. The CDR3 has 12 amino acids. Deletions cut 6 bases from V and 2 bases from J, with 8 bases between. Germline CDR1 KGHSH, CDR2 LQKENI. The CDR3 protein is CASSQFAYEQYF. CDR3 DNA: TGTGCCAGCTCTCAATTCGCCTACGAGCAGTACTTC.

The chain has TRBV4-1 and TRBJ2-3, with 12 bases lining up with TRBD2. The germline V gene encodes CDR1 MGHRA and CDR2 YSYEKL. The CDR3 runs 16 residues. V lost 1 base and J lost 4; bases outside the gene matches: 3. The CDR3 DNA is TGCGCCAGCAGCCAAGTCCTAGCGGGAGGGGCAGATACGCAGTATTTT. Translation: CASSQVLAGGADTQYF.

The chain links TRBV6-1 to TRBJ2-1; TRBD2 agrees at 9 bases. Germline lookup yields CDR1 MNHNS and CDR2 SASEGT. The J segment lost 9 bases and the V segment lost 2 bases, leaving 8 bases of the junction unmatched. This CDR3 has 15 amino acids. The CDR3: CASSETAGGPREQFF. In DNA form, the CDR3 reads TGTGCCAGCAGTGAAACGGCGGGGGGGCCCCGTGAGCAGTTCTTC.

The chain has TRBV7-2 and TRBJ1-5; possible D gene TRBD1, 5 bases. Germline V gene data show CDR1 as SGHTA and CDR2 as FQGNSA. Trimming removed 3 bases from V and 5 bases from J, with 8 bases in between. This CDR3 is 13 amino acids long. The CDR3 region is CASSLGGDQPQHF. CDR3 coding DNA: TGTGCCAGCAGCTTGGGGGGAGATCAGCCCCAGCATTTT. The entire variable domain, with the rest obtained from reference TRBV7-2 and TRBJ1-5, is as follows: GAGVSQSPSNKVTEKGKDVELRCDPISGHTALYWYRQSLGQGLEFLIYFQGNSAPDKSGLPSDRFSAERTGGSVSTLTIQRTQQEDSAVYLCASSLGGDQPQHFGDGTRLSIL.

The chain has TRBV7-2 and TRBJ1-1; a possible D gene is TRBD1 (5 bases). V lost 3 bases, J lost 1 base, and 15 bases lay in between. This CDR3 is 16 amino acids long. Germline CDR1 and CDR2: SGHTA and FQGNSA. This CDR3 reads CASSFPPQGGNTEAFF. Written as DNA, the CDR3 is TGTGCCAGCAGCTTCCCACCCCAGGGAGGGAACACTGAAGCTTTCTTT.